The T cell receptor (beta chain) under discussion was sequenced for a study of Ad26.COV2.S vaccination and SARS-CoV-2 variants. Treatment described: around 19 received Ad26.COV2.S at low or high dose, single or two shots; five or six received placebo; per-sample allocation not given. Sampling was performed 63 days after the first vaccine or placebo injection. The CDR3 is made up of 20 amino acids. Germline V CDR1 and CDR2: MNHEY, SMNVEV (reference sequence). V gave up 9 bases and J gave up 3 bases; unmatched junction bases: 20. The assay was immunoSEQ multiplex PCR, and TCRdb's table has in-frame clones only and misses some. Seen here are 350,000 to 400,000 clones, roughly nine tenths observed once, and the top ten hold approximately 3.7%.

The receptor's source is a person aged 18 to 59 who received the Ad26.COV2.S COVID-19 vaccine or a placebo. This chain uses TRBV27 with TRBJ2-1, with TRBD2 identical over 13 bases. This specimen was peripheral blood, taken in a trial of Ad26.COV2.S vaccine versus placebo. The CDR3 nucleotides are TGTGCCAGTACTCCCCGCCCGGGACTAGCGGGGTACGGAGACTACAATGAGCAGTTCTTC. It codes for CASTPRPGLAGYGDYNEQFF.